Listed here are 19 T cell receptor beta chains from one sample, sequenced in a study of cytomegalovirus exposure and HLA in healthy donors. A multiplex PCR was run with 60 Vbeta primers and 13 Jbeta primers. Only in-frame clones appear in the TCRdb table, and some are missing; sequencing was by immunoSEQ multiplex PCR. In total, the table holds under 130,000 clones. The sequenced material came from PBMCs. These receptors were taken from a man between 50 and 59 years old in good health and CMV-seronegative.

The chain carries TRBV5-1 and TRBJ2-4; D might be TRBD2 (6 bases). Germline V CDR1 and CDR2: SGHRS, YFSETQ. The CDR3 extends over 13 amino acids. Trimming left V 0 bases short and J 15 bases short, with 16 bases between. The CDR3 protein is CASSLETLAVWYF. CDR3 bases: TGCGCCAGCAGCTTGGAGACACTAGCAGTGTGGTACTTC.

The chain uses TRBV7-9 and TRBJ2-7; maybe TRBD2 (5 bases). The germline gives CDR1 SEHNR, CDR2 FQNEAQ (reference sequence). This CDR3 comprises 13 residues. The germline V and J ends were trimmed by 5 bases and 7 bases, with 15 bases remaining between them. The CDR3 is CASSPIRPGEQYF. In nucleotides, the CDR3 is TGTGCCAGCAGCCCAATCCGGCCGGGGGAGCAGTACTTC.

The V call is TRBV19, the J call TRBJ2-1; perhaps TRBD2 as D (5 bases). Germline V CDR1 and CDR2: LNHDA, SQIVND (reference sequence). V lost 5 bases and J lost 6, with 14 bases in between. CDR3 length: 14 amino acids. The CDR3 is CASSPNTGINEQFF. The CDR3 region has the DNA TGTGCCAGTAGTCCCAACACGGGGATCAATGAGCAGTTCTTC. Combining the CDR3 with reference TRBV19 and TRBJ2-1 gives the whole variable domain DGGITQSPKYLFRKEGQNVTLSCEQNLNHDAMYWYRQDPGQGLRLIYYSQIVNDFQKGDIAEGYSVSREKKESFPLTVTSAQKNPTAFYLCASSPNTGINEQFFGPGTRLTVL.

The chain uses TRBV29-1 and TRBJ2-3; weak D call: TRBD1 (6 bases). Trimming took off 3 bases at V and 1 base at J, with 8 bases between the two ends. The CDR3 extends over 13 amino acids. Looked up from germline, CDR1 is SQVTM and CDR2 is ANQGSEA. The CDR3 DNA sequence: TGCAGCGTTGACAGGGGAGGCACAGATACGCAGTATTTT. It is translated as CSVDRGGTDTQYF.

The genes are TRBV27 and TRBJ1-5, with D unresolved. The CDR3 consists of 14 residues. Trimming pared 6 bases from V and 5 bases from J, leaving 14 bases between. Germline loops: CDR1 MNHEY, CDR2 SMNVEV (reference sequence). The DNA for the CDR3 is TGTGCCAGCAGGCTTGCGGGGTACGATCAGCCCCAGCATTTT. It translates to CASRLAGYDQPQHF.

Here the CDR3 DNA reads TGTGCCAGCAGCCCGTCGGGACTAGCGGGAGACTACAATGAGCAGTTCTTC. Protein: CASSPSGLAGDYNEQFF. The chain carries TRBV7-6 and TRBJ2-1, with 14 positions matching TRBD2. Germline loops: CDR1 SGHVS, CDR2 FNYEAQ. The CDR3 consists of 17 residues. Losses at the gene ends were 5 bases for V and 3 bases for J; bases not matched to a gene: 6.

The chain joins TRBV5-1 to TRBJ2-7; no firm D call. The CDR3 length is 16 residues. Looked up from germline, CDR1 is SGHRS and CDR2 is YFSETQ. V lost 0 bases, J lost 1 base, and 14 bases lay in between. The CDR3: CASSLGPSTGSYEQYF. The CDR3 bases are TGCGCCAGCAGCTTGGGACCATCGACCGGGTCCTACGAGCAGTACTTC.

V usage is TRBV19 and J usage is TRBJ2-1; TRBD2 is a possible D gene (7 bases). Trimming stripped 0 bases from V and 4 bases from J, with 10 bases between. This CDR3 is 15 amino acids long. CDR1 and CDR2 (germline): LNHDA, SQIVND (reference sequence). CDR3 nucleotides: TGTGCCAGTAGTATAGAGCGGGGGCCGTACAATGAGCAGTTCTTC. Its protein is CASSIERGPYNEQFF.

V and J are TRBV9 and TRBJ2-2, with 13 bases identical to TRBD2. Germline V gene data show CDR1 as SGDLS and CDR2 as YYNGEE. V shed 0 bases and J 0 bases; nucleotides not matched to a gene: 11. This CDR3 is 21 amino acids long. CDR3 amino acids: CASSVVRGGLAGPANTGELFF. Written as DNA, the CDR3 is TGTGCCAGCAGCGTAGTTAGGGGGGGACTAGCGGGGCCAGCGAACACCGGGGAGCTGTTTTTT.

The V gene is TRBV10-3, the J gene TRBJ2-2; TRBD2 matches at 7 bases. Trimming cost V 0 bases and J 2 bases; bases outside gene matches: 3. CDR1 and CDR2 from the germline V gene are ENHRY and SYGVKD. This CDR3 comprises 16 residues. As DNA, the CDR3 is TGTGCCATCAGTGAGTCTGGGGGGGGAAACACCGGGGAGCTGTTTTTT. Its translation: CAISESGGGNTGELFF.

This rearrangement joins TRBV7-6 to TRBJ2-7; D gene ambiguous. The germline V gene encodes CDR1 SGHVS and CDR2 FNYEAQ. Trimming pared 5 bases from V and 2 bases from J, leaving 10 bases between. The CDR3 has 13 residues. CDR3 amino acids: CASSRFGPYEQYF. The CDR3 nucleotides read TGTGCCAGCAGCCGGTTTGGGCCCTACGAGCAGTACTTC. Full variable domain (missing parts from reference TRBV7-6 and TRBJ2-7): GAGVSQSPRYKVTKRGQDVALRCDPISGHVSLYWYRQALGQGPEFLTYFNYEAQQDKSGLPNDRFSAERPEGSISTLTIQRTEQRDSAMYRCASSRFGPYEQYFGPGTRLTVT.

The chain joins TRBV7-3 to TRBJ1-1; 10 bases map to TRBD1. The V and J ends lost 5 bases and 8 bases, in that order; junction bases with no gene match: 5. Germline loops: CDR1 SGHTA, CDR2 FQGTGA. The CDR3 covers 13 residues. The DNA for the CDR3 is TGTGCCAGCAGCCAAGTGACAGGGGGCGAAGCTTTCTTT. Encoded protein: CASSQVTGGEAFF.

The J gene is TRBJ1-2, the V gene TRBV5-1, with 8 bases aligning to TRBD1. Germline V CDR1 and CDR2: SGHRS, YFSETQ. This CDR3 region has 14 residues. V dropped 5 bases and J dropped 4; count of bases not matched to a gene: 7. Here the CDR3 DNA reads TGCGCCAGCAGGGAACAGGGGGGGAGCTATGGCTACACCTTC. Translation: CASREQGGSYGYTF. Filled out from reference TRBV5-1 and TRBJ1-2, the complete variable domain reads KAGVTQTPRYLIKTRGQQVTLSCSPISGHRSVSWYQQTPGQGLQFLFEYFSETQRNKGNFPGRFSGRQFSNSRSEMNVSTLELGDSALYLCASREQGGSYGYTFGSGTRLTVV.

The V gene is TRBV29-1, the J gene TRBJ1-1, with D tentatively TRBD1 (6 bases). CDR1 and CDR2 from the germline V gene are SQVTM and ANQGSEA. The CDR3 spans 14 residues. The V end was cut by 4 bases, the J end by 1 base, with 13 bases between. The CDR3 region has the DNA TGCAGCGTTGGGACAGCCAAAACGAACACTGAAGCTTTCTTT. Translating it yields CSVGTAKTNTEAFF.

V usage is TRBV4-2 and J usage is TRBJ2-7, with D maybe TRBD1 (6 bases). Germline V gene sequence: CDR1 LGHNA, CDR2 YNFKEQ. V was pared by 2 bases and J by 0 bases, with 11 bases between. The CDR3 loop spans 15 amino acids. The CDR3 DNA reads as TGTGCCAGCAGCCAAACACAGGGTTCCTCCTACGAGCAGTACTTC. Protein sequence: CASSQTQGSSYEQYF.

V gene TRBV2 combines with J gene TRBJ2-5; 10 bases map to TRBD2. From germline, CDR1 is SNHLY and CDR2 FYNNEI. The CDR3 is made up of 13 amino acids. Here the CDR3 DNA reads TGTGCGCGGGAGCGGGAGGGGCAGGAGACCCAGTACTTC. This sequence encodes CAREREGQETQYF. Based on the CDR3 plus reference TRBV2 and TRBJ2-5, the full variable domain is EPEVTQTPSHQVTQMGQEVILRCVPISNHLYFYWYRQILGQKVEFLVSFYNNEISEKSEIFDDQFSVERPDGSNFTLKIRSTKLEDSAMYFCAREREGQETQYFGPGTRLLVL.

The gene calls are TRBV7-9 and TRBJ1-5, with 9 bases fitting TRBD1. The germline gives CDR1 SEHNR, CDR2 FQNEAQ (reference sequence). The CDR3 totals 14 residues. Trimming cost V 5 bases and J 8 bases; bases outside gene matches: 7. The CDR3 region has the DNA TGTGCCAGCAGCGCCGGGGACAGGGAGGAGCCCCAGCATTTT. Its protein is CASSAGDREEPQHF.

V and J are TRBV9 and TRBJ1-2; D might be TRBD1 (5 bases). Trimming removed 0 bases at V and 4 bases at J, with 13 bases between. The germline V gene has CDR1 SGDLS and CDR2 YYNGEE. The CDR3 is 15 amino acids. The CDR3 protein is CASSVDPREVYGYTF. The CDR3 coding sequence is TGTGCCAGCAGCGTAGACCCCAGGGAAGTCTATGGCTACACCTTC.

The rearrangement links TRBV7-9 to TRBJ1-2, with D perhaps matching TRBD1 (6 bases). Germline values: CDR1 SEHNR, CDR2 FQNEAQ (reference sequence). V was shortened by 2 bases and J by 4 bases, with 20 bases between the two germline ends. This CDR3 comprises 17 residues. The CDR3 loop reads CASSLYMRQDGPYGYTF. The CDR3 bases are TGTGCCAGCAGCTTATATATGAGACAGGACGGGCCCTATGGCTACACCTTC.